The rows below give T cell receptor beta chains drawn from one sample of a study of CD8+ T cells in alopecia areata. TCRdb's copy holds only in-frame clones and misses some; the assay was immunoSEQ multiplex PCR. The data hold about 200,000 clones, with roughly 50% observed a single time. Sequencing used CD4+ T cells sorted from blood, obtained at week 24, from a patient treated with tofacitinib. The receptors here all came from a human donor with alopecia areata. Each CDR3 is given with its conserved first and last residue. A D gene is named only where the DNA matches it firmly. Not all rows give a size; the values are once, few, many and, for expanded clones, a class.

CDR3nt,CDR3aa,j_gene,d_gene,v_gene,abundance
TGTGCCAGCAGTCGTGGACTAGCGGGACCCGGGGAGCTGTTTTTT,CASSRGLAGPGELFF,TRBJ2-2,TRBD2,TRBV7-2,-
TGTGCCAGCAGCCAAACCGGGCCCACTGAAGCTTTCTTT,CASSQTGPTEAFF,TRBJ1-1,-,TRBV14,-
TGTGCCAGCAACCGAGACAGGGGGCACGAGCAGTACTTC,CASNRDRGHEQYF,TRBJ2-7,TRBD1,TRBV14,-
TGTGCCAGCAGCCCTCCGCCTCTCGCGGGAGACACAGATACGCAGTATTTT,CASSPPPLAGDTDTQYF,TRBJ2-3,TRBD2,TRBV5-4,few
TGTGCCAGCAGCTCACCCGGGGGAGATACGCAGTATTTT,CASSSPGGDTQYF,TRBJ2-3,-,TRBV7-2,-
TGTGCCAGCAGTTTGGGCAATCGCGAAAAACTGTTTTTT,CASSLGNREKLFF,TRBJ1-4,-,TRBV28,-
TGTGCCTGGGCAGGGGGCGATAGGCAGCCCCAGCATTTT,CAWAGGDRQPQHF,TRBJ1-5,TRBD1,TRBV30,-
TGTGCCAGCAGCTTAAATAGCGGACTAGTGAGGCAAGAGACCCAGTACTTC,CASSLNSGLVRQETQYF,TRBJ2-5,TRBD2,TRBV7-2,few
TGTGCCAGCAGCTCCGGGACAGGGGGCATCTACGAGCAGTACTTC,CASSSGTGGIYEQYF,TRBJ2-7,TRBD1,TRBV5-4,once
TGTGCCAGTAATACAGGGAACACCGGGGAGCTGTTTTTT,CASNTGNTGELFF,TRBJ2-2,-,TRBV19,few
TGTGCCATCAGTGAGTCGTCGTTAGAGACCCAGTACTTC,CAISESSLETQYF,TRBJ2-5,-,TRBV10-3,-
TGTGCCAGCAGCACAGGGGGCTCCGGCTACACCTTC,CASSTGGSGYTF,TRBJ1-2,TRBD1,TRBV27,few
TGTGCCAGCAGCTTATGGATTGAGGAACCAGGAGGTTACGAGCAGTACTTC,CASSLWIEEPGGYEQYF,TRBJ2-7,-,TRBV7-8,-
TGTGCCTGGAGTCGGGACGGGTTAAACACTGAAGCTTTCTTT,CAWSRDGLNTEAFF,TRBJ1-1,-,TRBV30,-
TGTGCCAGCAGCTTAGTCGACACCACCGGGGAGCTGTTTTTT,CASSLVDTTGELFF,TRBJ2-2,-,TRBV7-2,few
TGCGCCAGCAGCCAAGAGGATATTGGCTACACCTTC,CASSQEDIGYTF,TRBJ1-2,-,TRBV4-1,-
TGTGCCAGCAGTGAAGGACAGGGGTCGGACTATGGCTACACCTTC,CASSEGQGSDYGYTF,TRBJ1-2,TRBD1,TRBV28,-
TGTGCCAGCTCACCAGGCACAGATACGCAGTATTTT,CASSPGTDTQYF,TRBJ2-3,-,TRBV18,-
TGCGCCAGCAGCCGTACAGGGTCTAGCACAGATACGCAGTATTTT,CASSRTGSSTDTQYF,TRBJ2-3,-,TRBV5-1,-
TGTGCCTGGAGTCCGACGGGGTCTGAAAAACTGTTTTTT,CAWSPTGSEKLFF,TRBJ1-4,-,TRBV30,-
TGCAGCGTTGGGGGACAGGGCTACGAGCAGTACTTC,CSVGGQGYEQYF,TRBJ2-7,TRBD1,TRBV29-1,-
TGCGCCAGCAGCCCAGGACAGGGTGAGGGCGGCTACACCTTC,CASSPGQGEGGYTF,TRBJ1-2,TRBD1,TRBV4-1,-
TGTGCCAGCAGCTTCCAGACCCCAAACTATGGCTACACCTTC,CASSFQTPNYGYTF,TRBJ1-2,-,TRBV7-2,-
TGTGCCAGCAGCTCGGGACTAGCGGGGGAAGAGACCCAGTACTTC,CASSSGLAGEETQYF,TRBJ2-5,TRBD2,TRBV7-2,few
TGTGCCAGCGGGACAGGCGGAAAGACCCAGTACTTC,CASGTGGKTQYF,TRBJ2-5,TRBD1,TRBV2,-
TGTGCCTGGAGTGTTGATTTGGGGGATCAGCCCCAGCATTTT,CAWSVDLGDQPQHF,TRBJ1-5,-,TRBV30,once
TGTGCCAGCAGCGACCTGACAGGGGGCTCAGAGACCCAGTACTTC,CASSDLTGGSETQYF,TRBJ2-5,TRBD1,TRBV7-8,-